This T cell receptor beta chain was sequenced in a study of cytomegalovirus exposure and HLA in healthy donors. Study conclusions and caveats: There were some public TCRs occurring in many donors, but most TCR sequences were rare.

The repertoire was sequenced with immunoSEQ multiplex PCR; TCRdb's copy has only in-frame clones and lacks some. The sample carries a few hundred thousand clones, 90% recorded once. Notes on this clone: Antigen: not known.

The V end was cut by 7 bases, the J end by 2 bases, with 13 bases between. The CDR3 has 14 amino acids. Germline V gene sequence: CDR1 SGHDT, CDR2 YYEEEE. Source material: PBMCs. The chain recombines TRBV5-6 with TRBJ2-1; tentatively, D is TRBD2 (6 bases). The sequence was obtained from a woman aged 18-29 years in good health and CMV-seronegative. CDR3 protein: CASGWAGTYNEQFF. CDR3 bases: TGTGCCAGCGGATGGGCGGGGACCTACAATGAGCAGTTCTTC.